Each of the 28 T cell receptor beta chains below was sequenced from the same sample in a study of cytomegalovirus exposure and HLA in healthy donors. Researchers ran the PCR with 60 Vbeta and 13 Jbeta primers. Produced via immunoSEQ multiplex PCR; TCRdb's table is partial and in-frame only. The sample holds tens of thousands of clones. Sequencing input: PBMCs. These receptor sequences come from a woman in her thirties or forties in good health and CMV-seropositive.

J is TRBJ2-5 and V is TRBV7-3, with D possibly matching TRBD2 (5 bases). CDR1 SGHTA and CDR2 FQGTGA come from the germline V gene. V was trimmed by 0 bases and J by 3 bases, leaving 8 bases between them. The CDR3 runs to 14 residues. CDR3 nucleotide sequence: TGTGCCAGCAGCTTAACGGCAGCGGAAGAGACCCAGTACTTC. It is translated as CASSLTAAEETQYF.

This chain joins TRBV7-9 and TRBJ1-1; TRBD1 matches at 8 bases. The CDR3 sequence is 16 residues long. Losses at the gene ends were 1 base for V and 10 bases for J; bases not matched to a gene: 14. Germline CDR1 SEHNR, CDR2 FQNEAQ (reference sequence). The CDR3 spells CASSLGGDQGAKGAFF. CDR3 coding DNA: TGTGCCAGCAGCTTAGGGGGAGATCAGGGGGCTAAGGGAGCTTTCTTT.

The chain combines TRBV15 with TRBJ1-2; the D is unclear. Germline values: CDR1 LNHNV, CDR2 YYDKDF (reference sequence). The V gene lost 0 bases and the J gene lost 5 bases, with 10 bases spanning the gap. The CDR3 is 14 residues long. Written as DNA, the CDR3 is TGTGCCACCAGCAGAGATACCGAACAATATGGCTACACCTTC. As protein: CATSRDTEQYGYTF.

The V call is TRBV11-2, the J call TRBJ2-3, with 8 bases matching TRBD2. The CDR3 runs to 14 residues. Germline V gives CDR1 SGHAT, CDR2 FQNNGV. The J segment lost 6 bases and the V segment lost 0 bases, leaving 2 bases of the junction unmatched. CDR3 region: CASSLEPSGDTQYF. The CDR3 DNA reads TGTGCCAGCAGCTTAGAGCCTAGCGGGGATACGCAGTATTTT.

The chain links TRBV10-3 to TRBJ1-2; 10 bases fit TRBD1. The CDR3 loop spans 15 amino acids. Germline CDR1 ENHRY, CDR2 SYGVKD. V lost 5 bases to trimming and J lost 6 bases; unmatched junction nucleotides: 9. The CDR3 coding sequence is TGTGCCATCAGTCCCGACAGGGGGCCGAGGGATGGCTACACCTTC. Amino acids: CAISPDRGPRDGYTF.

The chain carries TRBV21-1 and TRBJ1-2; TRBD1, the table's D call, was not compared with the DNA. TRBV21-1 counts as a pseudogene. There are 16 residues in the CDR3. As DNA, the CDR3 is TGTGCCAGCAGCACCGGGACAGGGGACGGACTGTGCAGCTACACCTTC. This translates into CASSTGTGDGLCSYTF.

The gene calls are TRBV9 and TRBJ1-1; D unresolved. The CDR3 has 14 residues. Germline-derived CDR1 and CDR2 are SGDLS and YYNGEE. V was cut by 4 bases and J by 3 bases, with 13 bases left in between. CDR3 coding DNA: TGTGCCAGCAGCCCCCACGAAGCGGACACTGAAGCTTTCTTT. Amino acids: CASSPHEADTEAFF.

This sequence joins TRBV9 and TRBJ1-2; 7 bases line up with TRBD1. Germline values: CDR1 SGDLS, CDR2 YYNGEE. This CDR3 region has 13 residues. The J segment lost 3 bases and the V segment lost 2 bases, leaving 1 base of the junction unmatched. CDR3 residues: CASSVTGYYGYTF. DNA of the CDR3: TGTGCCAGCAGCGTGACAGGGTACTATGGCTACACCTTC.

The chain combines TRBV7-9 with TRBJ2-1, with D possibly TRBD2 on 6 matching bases. The CDR3 contains 14 residues. CDR1 SEHNR and CDR2 FQNEAQ come from the germline V gene (reference sequence). V lost 2 bases to trimming and J lost 3 bases, with 8 bases between them. CDR3: CASSLIGSYNEQFF. The CDR3 DNA sequence: TGTGCCAGCAGCTTAATCGGGAGCTACAATGAGCAGTTCTTC.

V is TRBV4-2 and J is TRBJ1-2; no firm D call. V was shortened by 0 bases and J by 6 bases, with 5 bases between the two germline ends. The CDR3 runs to 12 residues. Germline CDR1 is LGHNA and CDR2 is YNFKEQ. CDR3 sequence: CASSQEINGYTF. The CDR3 coding sequence is TGTGCCAGCAGCCAAGAAATCAATGGCTACACCTTC.

The V and J genes are TRBV6-5 and TRBJ1-2; 7 bases line up with TRBD1. This CDR3 comprises 15 residues. Germline-derived CDR1 and CDR2 are MNHEY and SVGAGI. J gave up 10 bases and V 6 bases, and 17 bases lay outside the gene matches. The CDR3 DNA reads as TGTGCCAGCAGGCGATCACAGGGGATGCTCGGGGACTACACCTTC. Translation: CASRRSQGMLGDYTF.

The V and J genes are TRBV11-2 and TRBJ2-3, with 8 bases that match TRBD2. J was trimmed by 7 bases and V by 0 bases; bases with no gene match: 9. There are 16 residues in the CDR3. CDR1 and CDR2 from the germline V gene are SGHAT and FQNNGV. CDR3 sequence (DNA): TGTGCCAGCAGCTTAGATCTCGGGGGGGGCCTAAATACGCAGTATTTT. This sequence encodes CASSLDLGGGLNTQYF.

Here the CDR3 DNA reads TGTGCCAGCAGCCAGGGTCGCTGGGACGAGCAGTACTTC. Its translation is CASSQGRWDEQYF. The chain carries TRBV28 and TRBJ2-7; D is possibly TRBD1 (5 bases). Trimming left V 6 bases short and J 5 bases short, with 14 bases between. The CDR3 is made up of 13 amino acids. Germline CDR1 is MDHEN and CDR2 is SYDVKM.

The chain links TRBV2 to TRBJ1-2; D is possibly TRBD1 (6 bases). This CDR3 has 13 residues. Germline V gene sequence: CDR1 SNHLY, CDR2 FYNNEI. The V gene lost 7 bases and the J gene lost 3 bases, with 12 bases spanning the gap. CDR3 DNA sequence: TGTGCCAGCAAGTCCAGGGGCGACTATGGCTACACCTTC. Its protein product is CASKSRGDYGYTF.

J is TRBJ1-4 and V is TRBV6-1; 7 bases match TRBD1. V lost 10 bases and J lost 4; bases outside the gene matches: 9. This CDR3 region has 14 residues. Germline V gene data show CDR1 as MNHNS and CDR2 as SASEGT. The CDR3 loop reads CATGRGVLNEKLFF. The CDR3 region has the DNA TGTGCCACGGGCAGGGGGGTACTTAATGAAAAACTGTTTTTT.

The chain joins TRBV16 to TRBJ2-2; D is undetermined. V lost 6 bases to trimming and J lost 5 bases, with 10 bases between them. Per the germline V gene, CDR1 is KGHSY and CDR2 is FQNENV. The length of the CDR3 is 13 residues. CDR3 sequence reads: CASSPTATGELFF. CDR3 DNA sequence: TGTGCCAGCAGTCCCACAGCTACCGGGGAGCTGTTTTTT.

This chain uses TRBV2 with TRBJ1-1; D is possibly TRBD1 (5 bases). The V end lost 3 bases, the J end lost 4 bases, and 15 bases lay between the germline ends. The germline CDR1 and CDR2 sequences are SNHLY and FYNNEI. The CDR3 runs to 15 residues. CDR3 in amino acids: CASSESGLTGTEAFF. The CDR3 DNA sequence: TGTGCCAGCAGTGAGTCAGGGCTCACGGGCACTGAAGCTTTCTTT.

The chain is built from TRBV4-1 and TRBJ2-3; the match to TRBD2 covers 10 bases. V shed 2 bases, J shed 1 base, and the junction held 3 bases outside the gene matches. CDR3 length: 16 amino acids. Germline V CDR1 and CDR2: MGHRA, YSYEKL. CDR3 bases: TGCGCCAGCAGCCAACAGGGGACTAGCGGCACAGATACGCAGTATTTT. Translation: CASSQQGTSGTDTQYF.

Remarks on this clone: Other DNA sequences from this sample encode an identical CDR3 as well. V and J are TRBV5-1 and TRBJ1-1; D perhaps matches TRBD1 (6 bases). The CDR3 sequence is 16 residues long. CDR1 is SGHRS and CDR2 is YFSETQ in the germline V gene. V dropped 0 bases and J dropped 0 bases, with 12 bases sitting between them. The CDR3 DNA sequence: TGCGCCAGCAGCTTGGAGGCAGGGGCCTTGAACACTGAAGCTTTCTTT. It translates to CASSLEAGALNTEAFF.

In DNA, the CDR3 is TGTGCCAGCAGCCCCCAGCGGGAGGGCCTAGGGACCTACGAGCAGTACTTC. Translation: CASSPQREGLGTYEQYF. This rearrangement joins TRBV7-3 to TRBJ2-5, with 10 bases matching TRBD2. Judging by the DNA end, TRBJ2-7 fits better; the J call may be wrong. The length of the CDR3 is 17 residues. Germline V gene data show CDR1 as SGHTA and CDR2 as FQGTGA.

DNA for the CDR3: TGTGCCAGCAGCCCCACCGCGGGGTGGGAGACCCAGTACTTC. This encodes CASSPTAGWETQYF. V gene TRBV6-5 combines with J gene TRBJ2-5; D is possibly TRBD2 (6 bases). This CDR3 has 14 residues. Deletions cut 6 bases from V and 5 bases from J, with 16 bases between. Per the germline V gene, CDR1 is MNHEY and CDR2 is SVGAGI.

The chain recombines TRBV10-3 with TRBJ2-5, with 11 positions matching TRBD2. CDR3 length equals 17 residues. Trimming at V came to 0 bases and at J to 5 bases, leaving 8 bases not matched to a gene. Germline CDR1 is ENHRY and CDR2 is SYGVKD. The CDR3 bases are TGTGCCATCAGTGAGTCTCGGGGGACTAGCGGAGAGGAGACCCAGTACTTC. Translating it yields CAISESRGTSGEETQYF.

The genes are TRBV7-9 and TRBJ2-2; 14 nucleotides line up with TRBD2. Looked up from germline, CDR1 is SEHNR and CDR2 is FQNEAQ (reference sequence). This CDR3 is 16 amino acids long. V lost 6 bases, J lost 3 bases, and 3 bases stayed unmatched. This CDR3 reads CASSRGLAGDTGELFF. CDR3 nucleotide sequence: TGTGCCAGCAGTCGGGGACTAGCGGGGGACACCGGGGAGCTGTTTTTT.

This chain connects TRBV7-9 to TRBJ2-2; D might be TRBD2 (6 bases). CDR1 and CDR2 (germline): SEHNR, FQNEAQ (reference sequence). CDR3 length: 16 amino acids. Trimming took 5 bases from V and 5 from J, leaving 18 bases between them. CDR3 bases: TGTGCCAGCAGCGCATCAGGAGGGGCCCTGACCGGGGAGCTGTTTTTT. This sequence encodes CASSASGGALTGELFF.

This chain joins TRBV6-1 and TRBJ2-3, with 10 bases identical to TRBD2. The CDR3 length is 15 residues. Germline CDR1 and CDR2: MNHNS and SASEGT. V shed 3 bases and J 4 bases; nucleotides not matched to a gene: 4. CDR3 coding DNA: TGTGCCAGCAGTGATTCTAGCGGGGGTGCAGATACGCAGTATTTT. Translated: CASSDSSGGADTQYF.

The chain has TRBV5-1 and TRBJ2-5; TRBD2 is a possible D gene (6 bases). The CDR3 is made up of 14 amino acids. Germline CDR1 and CDR2: SGHRS and YFSETQ. The ends were cut back, 4 bases at V and 5 bases at J, with 15 bases in the middle. The CDR3 region has the DNA TGCGCCAGCAGCCCCGGGAGTTTAGCGGAGACCCAGTACTTC. Protein: CASSPGSLAETQYF.

On this clone: A read error may account for a junction end that differs from germline. The rearrangement links TRBV29-1 to TRBJ2-7; D unresolved. The CDR3 covers 13 residues. Germline lookup yields CDR1 SQVTM and CDR2 ANQGSEA. The CDR3 is CSVESLLSHEQYF. The CDR3 coding sequence is TGCAGCGTTGAATCACTCCTCTCCCACGAGCAGTACTTC.

This chain links TRBV2 with TRBJ2-6; 7 bases fit TRBD2. Germline V gene sequence: CDR1 SNHLY, CDR2 FYNNEI. V lost 3 bases and J lost 3; bases outside the gene matches: 2. This CDR3 has 15 amino acids. The DNA of the CDR3 is TGTGCCAGCAGTGAGGGGGGGGTTGGGGCCAACGTCCTGACTTTC. The encoded protein is CASSEGGVGANVLTF.